This T cell receptor (beta chain) was documented in a study of T cells in tumors and immune-related adverse events. The table came from immunoSEQ multiplex PCR; TCRdb's copy has only in-frame clones and leaves some out. The data show about 22,000 clones, under 95% seen once. The V segment lost 6 bases and the J segment 3 bases; nucleotides outside the gene matches: 3. The CDR3 has 13 amino acids. CDR1 is ENHRY and CDR2 is SYGVKD in the germline V gene. The clonotype comes from a female donor with metastatic renal cell carcinoma. This chain joins TRBV10-3 and TRBJ2-5; TRBD2 matches 8 bases. This specimen consisted of lymph node tissue, obtained from a patient treated with anti-PD-1 therapy. The CDR3 loop is CAIRETSEETQYF. The CDR3 region has the DNA TGTGCCATCAGGGAGACTAGCGAAGAGACCCAGTACTTC.